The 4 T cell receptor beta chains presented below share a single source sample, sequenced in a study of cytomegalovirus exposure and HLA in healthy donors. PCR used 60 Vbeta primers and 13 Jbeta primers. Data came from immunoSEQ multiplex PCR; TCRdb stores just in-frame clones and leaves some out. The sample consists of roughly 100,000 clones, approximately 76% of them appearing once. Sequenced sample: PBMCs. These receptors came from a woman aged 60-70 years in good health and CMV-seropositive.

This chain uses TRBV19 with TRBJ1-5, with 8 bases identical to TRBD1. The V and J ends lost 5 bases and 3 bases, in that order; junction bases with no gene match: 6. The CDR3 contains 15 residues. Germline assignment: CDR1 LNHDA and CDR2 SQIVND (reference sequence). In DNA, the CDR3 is TGTGCCAGTAGTTTGAGGACAGGGATCAATCAGCCCCAGCATTTT. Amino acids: CASSLRTGINQPQHF.

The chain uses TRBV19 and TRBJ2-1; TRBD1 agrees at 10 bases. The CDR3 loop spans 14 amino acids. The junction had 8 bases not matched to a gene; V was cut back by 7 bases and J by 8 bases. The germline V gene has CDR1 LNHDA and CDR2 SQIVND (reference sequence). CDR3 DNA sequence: TGTGCCAGTATAGGGACAGGGGAAGTCTATGAGCAGTTCTTC. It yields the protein CASIGTGEVYEQFF.

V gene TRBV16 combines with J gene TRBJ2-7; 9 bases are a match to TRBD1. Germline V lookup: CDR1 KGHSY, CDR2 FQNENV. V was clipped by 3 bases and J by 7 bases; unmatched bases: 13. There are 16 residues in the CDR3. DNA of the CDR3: TGTGCCAGCAGCCATTATCCGGGACAGGGATCGTTAGAGCAGTACTTC. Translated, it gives CASSHYPGQGSLEQYF.

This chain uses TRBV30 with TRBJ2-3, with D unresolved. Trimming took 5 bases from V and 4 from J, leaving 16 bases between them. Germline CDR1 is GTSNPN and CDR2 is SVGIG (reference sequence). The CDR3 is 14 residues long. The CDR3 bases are TGTGCCTGGGGTAAAGGCCTTGGGCCAGATACGCAGTATTTT. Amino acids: CAWGKGLGPDTQYF.